The 9 T cell receptor beta chains below come from one sample, sequenced in a study of cytomegalovirus exposure and HLA in healthy donors. The PCR ran on 60 Vbeta and 13 Jbeta primers. Assay: immunoSEQ multiplex PCR; the TCRdb copy retains only in-frame clones and omits some. This sample has 100,000 or so clones, with approximately 16% found just once. Sequenced material: PBMCs. The receptor source for this set is a female donor in good health and CMV-seronegative.

This clone has only a few counts. This chain links TRBV10-3 with TRBJ2-2; 11 bases map to TRBD2. The CDR3 consists of 16 residues. Germline V CDR1 and CDR2: ENHRY, SYGVKD. Unmatched junction bases numbered 8, after V lost 5 bases and J lost 6 bases. CDR3 bases: TGTGCCATCAGTTTAGCGGGAGGGCGTGACCCCGGGGAGCTGTTTTTT. This translates into CAISLAGGRDPGELFF.

CDR3 DNA: TGCGCCAGCAGCCCTAAGAGCAGCGGGAGGGATACAGATACGCAGTATTTT. Residues: CASSPKSSGRDTDTQYF. The V and J genes are TRBV4-1 and TRBJ2-3, with 10 bases identical to TRBD2. The V segment lost 4 bases and the J segment 3 bases; nucleotides outside the gene matches: 10. The V gene's germline CDR1 is MGHRA and CDR2 YSYEKL. The CDR3 is 17 amino acids.

There are a few counts of this clone. V is TRBV5-6 and J is TRBJ1-2; TRBD1 matches at 9 bases. The CDR3 spans 16 residues. V was pared by 0 bases and J by 4 bases, with 7 bases of the junction left unmatched. CDR1 is SGHDT, CDR2 YYEEEE, per germline. CDR3 in amino acids: CASSLGNRGLAYGYTF. For the CDR3, the DNA is TGTGCCAGCAGCTTGGGGAACAGGGGGCTCGCCTATGGCTACACCTTC.

The chain is built from TRBV6-5 and TRBJ2-7, with D possibly being TRBD1 (6 bases). Trimming shortened V by 3 bases and J by 2 bases, and 11 bases separated the two germline ends. The CDR3 contains 14 residues. Germline CDR1 and CDR2: MNHEY and SVGAGI. For the CDR3, the DNA is TGTGCCAGCAGTTATTTTGACAGGACCTACGAGCAGTACTTC. It encodes CASSYFDRTYEQYF.

The rearrangement joins TRBV6-5 to TRBJ1-2; no definite D call. Trimming removed 0 bases at V and 8 bases at J, with 10 bases between. The CDR3 has 13 amino acids. CDR1 and CDR2 (germline): MNHEY, SVGAGI. CDR3 nucleotide sequence: TGTGCCAGCAGTTACTCGATCGGGTTCGGCTACACCTTC. This codes for CASSYSIGFGYTF.

CDR3 bases: TGTGCCTGGAGTGCTCCGGGACACAGGAACACTGAAGCTTTCTTT. It codes for CAWSAPGHRNTEAFF. This chain uses TRBV30 with TRBJ1-1; a possible D gene is TRBD1 (6 bases). Germline lookup yields CDR1 GTSNPN and CDR2 SVGIG (reference sequence). V dropped 1 base and J dropped 1 base, with 13 bases sitting between them. CDR3 length: 15 residues.

There are a few counts of this clone. The chain links TRBV7-8 to TRBJ1-5, with D unclear. This CDR3 has 16 residues. Trimming removed 2 bases from V and 2 bases from J, with 13 bases in between. Germline CDR1 is SGHVS and CDR2 is FQNEAQ. CDR3 in amino acids: CASSLIWLGGNQPQHF. CDR3 in DNA: TGTGCCAGCAGCTTAATTTGGCTAGGAGGCAATCAGCCCCAGCATTTT.

The chain recombines TRBV6-5 with TRBJ1-4, with 8 bases aligning to TRBD1. V trimming: 5 bases; J trimming: 8 bases; junction bases outside the gene matches: 7. Germline CDR1 is MNHEY and CDR2 is SVGAGI. The CDR3 extends over 14 amino acids. The CDR3 DNA sequence: TGTGCCAGCAGTCAGAGGACAGGGAGGGAAAAACTGTTTTTT. Its translation is CASSQRTGREKLFF.

The gene calls are TRBV9 and TRBJ1-2, with 7 bases identical to TRBD1. After removal of 3 bases from V and 3 bases from J, the junction contained 5 bases not matched to a gene. The CDR3 loop spans 14 amino acids. Germline V gene sequence: CDR1 SGDLS, CDR2 YYNGEE. The CDR3 region is CASSAGQAYYGYTF. CDR3 nucleotides: TGTGCCAGCAGCGCAGGACAGGCATACTATGGCTACACCTTC.